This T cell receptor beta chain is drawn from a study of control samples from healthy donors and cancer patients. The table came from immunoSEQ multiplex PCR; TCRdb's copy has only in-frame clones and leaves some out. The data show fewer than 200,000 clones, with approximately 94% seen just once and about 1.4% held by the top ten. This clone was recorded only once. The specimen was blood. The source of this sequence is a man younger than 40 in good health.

Here the CDR3 DNA reads TGTGCCAGCAGTCCGAGCGGGAGAGCCAAAAACATTCAGTACTTC. Protein sequence: CASSPSGRAKNIQYF. The V and J genes are TRBV2 and TRBJ2-4, with 8 bases identical to TRBD2. There are 15 residues in the CDR3. J gave up 0 bases and V 5 bases, and 3 bases lay outside the gene matches. Germline V lookup: CDR1 SNHLY, CDR2 FYNNEI.